This T cell receptor beta chain appears in the sequencing data of a study of regulatory T cells in long-lasting Graves disease. This clonotype was detected only a few times. The TCR beta library used iRepertoire HTBI primers with Arm-PCR amplification of CDR3. TCRdb processed the multiplex PCR reads anew with MiXCR; each CDR3 protein has one entry. The sample gives roughly 420,000 distinct CDR3 sequences, around 15% of which show up once; 22% is in the top ten. This CDR3 spans 14 amino acids. Trimming stripped 4 bases from V and 2 bases from J, with 13 bases between. Germline lookup yields CDR1 SGHRS and CDR2 YFSETQ. Time point indicated: newly diagnosed GD, antithyroid drugs for less than 3 months. PBMC RNA was the source of the TCR library.

The origin of this receptor is a female donor with Graves disease. The sequenced sample was peripheral blood mononuclear cells (PBMCs), obtained at new diagnosis, from a patient treated with antithyroid drugs. The J gene is TRBJ2-7, the V gene TRBV5-1, with D possibly being TRBD1 (5 bases). As DNA, the CDR3 is TGCGCCAGCAGCGAGCCGAGACAGACCTACGAGCAGTACTTC. It specifies CASSEPRQTYEQYF.